This TCR beta chain is drawn from a study of T cell responses to AZD1222 COVID-19 vaccine. Overall study results and limits: Spike-specific TCR depth and breadth grew after two AZD1222 doses.

About this clone: Its specificity is not known.

TCRdb keeps only in-frame clones here, not all; method: immunoSEQ multiplex PCR. The sample lists about 140,000 clones, more than 85% seen once, with 1.5% to 2% in the top ten. CDR3 length: 13 amino acids. Germline V gives CDR1 SGHKS, CDR2 YYEKEE (reference sequence). J was trimmed by 3 bases and V by 6 bases; bases with no gene match: 2. Specimen: peripheral blood, collected on day 0 of AZD1222 vaccination. The receptor comes from an adult in good health. The chain uses TRBV5-5 and TRBJ1-5; 8 bases are a match to TRBD1. The CDR3 reads CASMGQVNQPQHF. The CDR3 DNA sequence: TGTGCCAGCATGGGACAGGTCAATCAGCCCCAGCATTTT.